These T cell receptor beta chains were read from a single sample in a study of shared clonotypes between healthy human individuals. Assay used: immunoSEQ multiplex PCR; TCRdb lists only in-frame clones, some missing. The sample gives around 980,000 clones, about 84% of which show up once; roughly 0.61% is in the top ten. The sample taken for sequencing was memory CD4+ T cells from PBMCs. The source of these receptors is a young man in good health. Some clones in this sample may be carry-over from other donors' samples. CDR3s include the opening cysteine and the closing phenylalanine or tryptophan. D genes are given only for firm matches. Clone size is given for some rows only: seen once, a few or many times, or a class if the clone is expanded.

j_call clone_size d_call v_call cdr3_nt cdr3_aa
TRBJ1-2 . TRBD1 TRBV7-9 TGTGCCAGCAGGCAGGAGCGGTGGACAGGGTACTATGGCTACACCTTC CASRQERWTGYYGYTF
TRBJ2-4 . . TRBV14 TGTGCCAGCAGCCAAGAATCCTGGGCCAGGTTACAGTACTTC CASSQESWARLQYF
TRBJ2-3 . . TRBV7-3 TGTGCCAGCAGCTTAACGTTAGCCGATACGCAGTATTTT CASSLTLADTQYF
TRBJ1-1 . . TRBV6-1 TGTGCCAGCACCCTGTCACCCCAGAACACTGAAGCTTTCTTT CASTLSPQNTEAFF
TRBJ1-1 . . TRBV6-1 TGTGCCAGCAGTGAGTATAACGGCGGGTACACTGAAGCTTTCTTT CASSEYNGGYTEAFF
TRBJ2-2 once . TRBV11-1 TGTGCCAGCAGCCCGGGAAGGGAGGCCGGGGAGCTGTTTTTT CASSPGREAGELFF
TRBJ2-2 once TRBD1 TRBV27 TGTGCCAGCAGTTTCTCAAACAGGGGGTTTTCTTCGTTGGTCACCGGGGAGCTGTTTTTT CASSFSNRGFSSLVTGELFF
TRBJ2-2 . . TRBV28 TGTGCCAGCAGTTTGCGGCGTAACTCGAACACCGGGGAGCTGTTTTTT CASSLRRNSNTGELFF
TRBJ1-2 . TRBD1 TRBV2 TGTGCCAGCGGGGGGACAGGGCAAATCTATGGCTACACCTTC CASGGTGQIYGYTF
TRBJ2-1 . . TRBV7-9 TGTGCCAGCAGCTTCCAGGAGTACAATGAGCAGTTCTTC CASSFQEYNEQFF
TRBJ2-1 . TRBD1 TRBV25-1 TGTGCCAGCAGCAAAACAGGGGGCTCCTACAATGAGCAGTTCTTC CASSKTGGSYNEQFF
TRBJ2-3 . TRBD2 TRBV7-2 TGTGCCAGCAGCTTAGCCACGGGACTAGCGGGCTACACAGATACGCAGTATTTT CASSLATGLAGYTDTQYF
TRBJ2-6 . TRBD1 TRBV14 TGTGCCAGCAGCACGTGGGGACAGGGTTTCCCTGGGGCCAACGTCCTGACTTTC CASSTWGQGFPGANVLTF
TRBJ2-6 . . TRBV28 TGTGCCAGCAGTAGGGGATCTGGGGCCAACGTCCTGACTTTC CASSRGSGANVLTF
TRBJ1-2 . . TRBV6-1 TGTGCCAGCAGTGATCCTATAAACTATGGCTACACCTTC CASSDPINYGYTF
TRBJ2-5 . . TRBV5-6 TGTGCCAGCGGACCTTACCCCCAAGAGACCCAGTACTTC CASGPYPQETQYF
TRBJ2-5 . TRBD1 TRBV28 TGTGCCAGCAGTTCTTTCAGGGACAGCCAAGAGACCCAGTACTTC CASSSFRDSQETQYF
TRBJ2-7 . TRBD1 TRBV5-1 TGCGCCAGCAGCAGGACAGGGACCTACTCCTACGAGCAGTACTTC CASSRTGTYSYEQYF
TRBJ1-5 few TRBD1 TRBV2 TGTGCCAGCAGCGGGACAGAAAATCAGCCCCAGCATTTT CASSGTENQPQHF